Listed below are T cell receptor beta chains from one sample, sequenced in a study of blood T cell repertoires in COVID-19. Produced via immunoSEQ multiplex PCR; TCRdb's table is partial and in-frame only. Of around 240,000 clones listed, approximately 85% are singletons. Sequences were obtained from PBMCs or T cells enriched from blood (not recorded which). Receptors were obtained from a woman aged 50 to 60 who had recovered from COVID-19. The CDR3 runs from the conserved cysteine through the conserved F or W. Rows give clone size only sometimes, using once, few, many, or a class for an expanded clone.

clone_size | j_call | v_call | cdr3_aa
many | TRBJ1-6 | TRBV28 | CASSLIQNSPLHF
- | TRBJ1-5 | TRBV28 | CASSIPQGNQPQHF
- | TRBJ2-7 | TRBV25-1 | CASSRTGGSEQYF
- | TRBJ2-1 | TRBV28 | CASSSSGEGEDEQFF
once | TRBJ1-2 | TRBV28 | CASRSRDTRAHMVLGGYTF
few | TRBJ1-1 | TRBV27 | CASSLSRNTEAFF
few | TRBJ2-1 | TRBV3-1/TRBV3-2 | CASSQEREVSYNEQFF
- | TRBJ2-1 | TRBV29-1 | CSVPGLYNEQFF
few | TRBJ1-1 | TRBV30 | CAWSPGLPNTEAFF
once | TRBJ2-7 | TRBV19 | CASSSGTSGSRYEQYF
few | TRBJ1-2 | TRBV29-1 | CSVDGSRDRDGYTF
few | TRBJ2-3 | TRBV2 | CARAGGPSDTQYF
- | TRBJ1-4 | TRBV15 | CATSRLGALNEKLFF
- | TRBJ2-3 | TRBV24-1 | CATSDSGQWVDTQYF
few | TRBJ1-4 | TRBV3-1/TRBV3-2 | CASSRTVATNEKLFF
- | TRBJ2-2 | TRBV5-4 | CASSPGTSPGELFF
- | TRBJ2-7 | TRBV2 | CASSGDLSYEQYF
- | TRBJ2-1 | TRBV14 | CASSQDGGSRYNEQFF
- | TRBJ1-6 | TRBV2 | CASSQGSSYNSPLHF
- | TRBJ1-2 | TRBV19 | CASSDGDRGPSAGYTF
once | TRBJ2-5 | TRBV5-1 | CASSNYGSLQETQYF
once | TRBJ2-5 | TRBV11-2 | CASSPSRGDGETQYF
- | TRBJ2-1 | TRBV7-2 | CASSLGTPAYNEQFF
- | TRBJ1-5 | TRBV28 | CASSLAQPQHF